Listed below are T cell receptor beta chains from one sample, sequenced in a study of memory CD4+ T cells and cytomegalovirus serostatus. The assay was immunoSEQ multiplex PCR, and TCRdb's table has in-frame clones only and misses some. The data contain roughly 50,000 clones, around 80% of them singletons. The sequenced sample was memory CD4+ T cells from blood. Receptors were obtained from an adult in good health and CMV-seronegative. CDR3s include the opening cysteine and the closing phenylalanine or tryptophan. The D gene is left open where the match is weak. Size tells how often a clone was seen (once, few, many) or the class of an expanded clone, and some rows leave it out.

v_call: TRBV28; clone_size: few; d_call: .; cdr3_length: 13; j_call: TRBJ1-1; cdr3_aa: CASSSPPLTEAFF; cdr3_nt: TGTGCCAGCAGTTCCCCGCCTTTGACGGAGGCTTTCTTT
v_call: TRBV27; clone_size: .; d_call: TRBD1; cdr3_length: 13; j_call: TRBJ1-5; cdr3_aa: CASRGQLNQPQHF; cdr3_nt: TGTGCCAGCAGGGGACAGCTGAATCAGCCCCAGCATTTT
v_call: TRBV9; clone_size: .; d_call: .; cdr3_length: 15; j_call: TRBJ2-7; cdr3_aa: CASSLSRGGGYEQYF; cdr3_nt: TGTGCCAGCAGCCTTAGTAGAGGGGGAGGCTACGAGCAGTACTTC
v_call: TRBV2; clone_size: .; d_call: .; cdr3_length: 15; j_call: TRBJ2-1; cdr3_aa: CASRVQGPNNNEQFF; cdr3_nt: TGTGCCAGCAGGGTACAGGGTCCCAACAATAATGAGCAGTTCTTC
v_call: TRBV19; clone_size: .; d_call: TRBD1; cdr3_length: 12; j_call: TRBJ2-7; cdr3_aa: CASNDRGYEQYF; cdr3_nt: TGTGCCAGTAATGACAGGGGATACGAGCAGTACTTC
v_call: TRBV7-8; clone_size: .; d_call: .; cdr3_length: 15; j_call: TRBJ2-2; cdr3_aa: CASSPFSSNTGELFF; cdr3_nt: TGTGCCAGCAGCCCCTTCTCCTCGAACACCGGGGAGCTGTTTTTT
v_call: TRBV25-1; clone_size: .; d_call: .; cdr3_length: 15; j_call: TRBJ2-2; cdr3_aa: CASSESLGRTGELFF; cdr3_nt: TGTGCCAGCAGTGAATCTTTGGGAAGGACCGGGGAGCTGTTTTTT
v_call: TRBV4-1; clone_size: .; d_call: .; cdr3_length: 15; j_call: TRBJ1-6; cdr3_aa: CASSQVIPMNSPLHF; cdr3_nt: TGCGCCAGCAGCCAAGTTATTCCCATGAATTCACCCCTCCACTTT
v_call: TRBV19; clone_size: .; d_call: .; cdr3_length: 13; j_call: TRBJ1-1; cdr3_aa: CASRGGLYTEAFF; cdr3_nt: TGTGCCAGTAGGGGGGGATTGTACACTGAAGCTTTCTTT
v_call: TRBV19; clone_size: once; d_call: TRBD1; cdr3_length: 15; j_call: TRBJ1-1; cdr3_aa: CASSIPGQGGTEAFF; cdr3_nt: TGTGCCAGTAGTATACCCGGACAGGGGGGGACTGAAGCTTTCTTT
v_call: TRBV4-2; clone_size: .; d_call: TRBD2; cdr3_length: 15; j_call: TRBJ2-7; cdr3_aa: CASSQGTSGGYEQYF; cdr3_nt: TGTGCCAGCAGCCAAGGGACTAGCGGGGGCTACGAGCAGTACTTC
v_call: TRBV5-4; clone_size: .; d_call: TRBD1; cdr3_length: 15; j_call: TRBJ1-2; cdr3_aa: CASSLTGGRRYGYTF; cdr3_nt: TGTGCCAGCAGCCTAACAGGGGGCCGTCGCTATGGCTACACCTTC
v_call: TRBV7-9; clone_size: .; d_call: .; cdr3_length: 11; j_call: TRBJ1-6; cdr3_aa: CASDPRGPLHF; cdr3_nt: TGTGCCAGCGATCCTCGGGGGCCCCTCCACTTT
v_call: TRBV7-9; clone_size: .; d_call: TRBD1; cdr3_length: 17; j_call: TRBJ1-4; cdr3_aa: CASSLGTGSLTNEKLFF; cdr3_nt: TGTGCCAGCAGCTTGGGGACAGGGTCCCTAACTAATGAAAAACTGTTTTTT
v_call: TRBV27; clone_size: .; d_call: TRBD2; cdr3_length: 16; j_call: TRBJ2-3; cdr3_aa: CASSPRLAGGTDTQYF; cdr3_nt: TGTGCCAGCAGTCCCCGACTAGCGGGAGGGACAGATACGCAGTATTTT
v_call: TRBV11-2; clone_size: .; d_call: .; cdr3_length: 15; j_call: TRBJ1-2; cdr3_aa: CASSTRAGRAHGYTF; cdr3_nt: TGTGCCAGCAGCACACGAGCAGGGAGGGCCCATGGCTACACCTTC
v_call: TRBV9; clone_size: few; d_call: .; cdr3_length: 14; j_call: TRBJ1-4; cdr3_aa: CASSAPGQNEKLFF; cdr3_nt: TGTGCCAGCAGCGCCCCGGGACAAAATGAAAAACTGTTTTTT
v_call: TRBV9; clone_size: .; d_call: .; cdr3_length: 15; j_call: TRBJ2-1; cdr3_aa: CASSSGTLGRNEQFF; cdr3_nt: TGTGCCAGCAGCTCCGGGACCCTCGGTAGGAATGAGCAGTTCTTC
v_call: TRBV2; clone_size: .; d_call: .; cdr3_length: 15; j_call: TRBJ2-2; cdr3_aa: CASSEAAGNTGELFF; cdr3_nt: TGTGCCAGCAGTGAAGCGGCTGGAAACACCGGGGAGCTGTTTTTT
v_call: TRBV7-9; clone_size: .; d_call: .; cdr3_length: 14; j_call: TRBJ2-6; cdr3_aa: CASSWGTGANVLTF; cdr3_nt: TGTGCCAGCAGCTGGGGTACCGGGGCCAACGTCCTGACTTTC
v_call: TRBV28; clone_size: few; d_call: .; cdr3_length: 18; j_call: TRBJ1-5; cdr3_aa: CATEGPQHFGEVVGAQHF; cdr3_nt: .
v_call: TRBV10-3; clone_size: .; d_call: TRBD1; cdr3_length: 14; j_call: TRBJ2-5; cdr3_aa: CAISAGQGQETQYF; cdr3_nt: TGTGCCATCAGCGCAGGACAGGGTCAAGAGACCCAGTACTTC
v_call: TRBV5-6; clone_size: .; d_call: .; cdr3_length: 14; j_call: TRBJ1-1; cdr3_aa: CASSSRGFSTEAFF; cdr3_nt: TGTGCCAGCAGCTCCAGGGGTTTTAGCACTGAAGCTTTCTTT
v_call: TRBV28; clone_size: once; d_call: TRBD2; cdr3_length: 15; j_call: TRBJ2-5; cdr3_aa: CASSFASGSKETQYF; cdr3_nt: TGTGCCAGCAGTTTCGCTAGCGGGAGTAAAGAGACCCAGTACTTC
v_call: TRBV9; clone_size: .; d_call: .; cdr3_length: 16; j_call: TRBJ1-1; cdr3_aa: CASSLDSGTLVAEAFF; cdr3_nt: TGTGCCAGCAGTTTAGACTCCGGGACCCTGGTCGCTGAAGCTTTCTTT
v_call: TRBV27; clone_size: .; d_call: .; cdr3_length: 14; j_call: TRBJ1-6; cdr3_aa: CASSLGRSHSPLHF; cdr3_nt: TGTGCCAGCAGTTTAGGGCGGTCCCACTCACCCCTCCACTTT
v_call: TRBV4-3; clone_size: few; d_call: .; cdr3_length: 14; j_call: TRBJ2-2; cdr3_aa: CASSQVGGTGELFF; cdr3_nt: TGCGCCAGCAGCCAAGTAGGAGGGACCGGGGAGCTGTTTTTT
v_call: TRBV27; clone_size: once; d_call: TRBD2; cdr3_length: 16; j_call: TRBJ2-7; cdr3_aa: CASSKSGLAGGYEQYF; cdr3_nt: TGTGCCAGCAGCAAATCCGGACTAGCGGGAGGGTACGAGCAGTACTTC
v_call: TRBV28; clone_size: once; d_call: TRBD1; cdr3_length: 16; j_call: TRBJ1-2; cdr3_aa: CASSFQGANQGYGYTF; cdr3_nt: TGTGCCAGCAGTTTCCAGGGGGCGAATCAAGGGTATGGCTACACCTTC
v_call: TRBV7-2; clone_size: few; d_call: .; cdr3_length: 19; j_call: TRBJ1-3; cdr3_aa: CASSRTLQGRRGAGNTIYF; cdr3_nt: TGTGCCAGCAGCCGAACCCTGCAGGGGCGGAGAGGGGCTGGAAACACCATATATTTT
v_call: TRBV30; clone_size: .; d_call: .; cdr3_length: 14; j_call: TRBJ1-5; cdr3_aa: CAWSWGAGNQPQHF; cdr3_nt: TGTGCCTGGTCTTGGGGGGCCGGCAATCAGCCCCAGCATTTT
v_call: TRBV7-2; clone_size: once; d_call: .; cdr3_length: 13; j_call: TRBJ1-3; cdr3_aa: CASSGVGRNTIYF; cdr3_nt: TGTGCCAGCAGCGGAGTCGGGCGAAACACCATATATTTT
v_call: TRBV4-2; clone_size: .; d_call: .; cdr3_length: 14; j_call: TRBJ2-7; cdr3_aa: CASSLRQSSYEQYF; cdr3_nt: TGTGCCAGCAGCCTTAGACAGAGCTCCTACGAGCAGTACTTC
v_call: TRBV5-4; clone_size: .; d_call: .; cdr3_length: 14; j_call: TRBJ1-2; cdr3_aa: CASSHTSRAYGYTF; cdr3_nt: TGTGCCAGCAGCCACACCTCCAGGGCCTATGGCTACACCTTC
v_call: TRBV29-1; clone_size: .; d_call: .; cdr3_length: 13; j_call: TRBJ1-1; cdr3_aa: CSVVSGAGTEAFF; cdr3_nt: TGCAGCGTTGTATCGGGGGCGGGCACTGAAGCTTTCTTT
v_call: TRBV7-2; clone_size: .; d_call: TRBD2; cdr3_length: 15; j_call: TRBJ2-3; cdr3_aa: CASSRTSGAADTQYF; cdr3_nt: TGTGCCAGCTCACGGACTAGCGGTGCGGCAGATACGCAGTATTTT
v_call: TRBV27; clone_size: .; d_call: TRBD1; cdr3_length: 16; j_call: TRBJ1-2; cdr3_aa: CASSRTGGDPNYGYTF; cdr3_nt: TGTGCCAGCAGTCGGACAGGGGGCGATCCTAACTATGGCTACACCTTC
v_call: TRBV7-2; clone_size: .; d_call: TRBD2; cdr3_length: 16; j_call: TRBJ2-6; cdr3_aa: CASSAAGVNGANVLTF; cdr3_nt: TGTGCCAGCAGCGCCGCGGGAGTAAATGGGGCCAACGTCCTGACTTTC
v_call: TRBV11-2; clone_size: .; d_call: .; cdr3_length: 17; j_call: TRBJ2-1; cdr3_aa: CASSLDYPYSSYNEQFF; cdr3_nt: TGTGCCAGCAGCTTAGATTACCCGTATAGCTCCTACAATGAGCAGTTCTTC
v_call: TRBV18; clone_size: .; d_call: .; cdr3_length: 17; j_call: TRBJ1-6; cdr3_aa: CASSPQPPGRSDSPLHF; cdr3_nt: TGTGCCAGCTCACCACAACCTCCGGGACGGAGCGATTCACCCCTCCACTTT
v_call: TRBV7-2; clone_size: .; d_call: .; cdr3_length: 14; j_call: TRBJ1-1; cdr3_aa: CASSLTGSTTEAFF; cdr3_nt: TGTGCCAGCAGCTTAACAGGGAGTACCACTGAAGCTTTCTTT
v_call: TRBV11-1; clone_size: .; d_call: .; cdr3_length: 14; j_call: TRBJ2-7; cdr3_aa: CASSLSRDHYEQYF; cdr3_nt: TGTGCCAGCAGCCTATCCAGGGATCACTACGAGCAGTACTTC
v_call: TRBV19; clone_size: .; d_call: TRBD2; cdr3_length: 14; j_call: TRBJ2-1; cdr3_aa: CASSYSGGAYEQFF; cdr3_nt: TGTGCCAGTAGTTATAGCGGGGGGGCTTATGAGCAGTTCTTC
v_call: TRBV5-1; clone_size: .; d_call: .; cdr3_length: 16; j_call: TRBJ1-6; cdr3_aa: CASSPEGVRTNSPLHF; cdr3_nt: TGCGCCAGCAGCCCGGAGGGAGTCCGAACGAATTCACCCCTCCACTTT
v_call: TRBV4-1; clone_size: .; d_call: TRBD1; cdr3_length: 16; j_call: TRBJ1-2; cdr3_aa: CASSHAYRDRVDGYTF; cdr3_nt: TGCGCCAGCAGCCACGCCTACCGGGACAGGGTCGATGGCTACACCTTC
v_call: TRBV29-1; clone_size: .; d_call: TRBD1; cdr3_length: 13; j_call: TRBJ1-1; cdr3_aa: CSYQSGGTTEAFF; cdr3_nt: TGCAGCTACCAATCAGGGGGGACCACTGAAGCTTTCTTT
v_call: TRBV9; clone_size: .; d_call: TRBD1; cdr3_length: 14; j_call: TRBJ1-4; cdr3_aa: CASSRGQGNEKLFF; cdr3_nt: TGTGCCAGCAGCCGGGGACAGGGGAATGAAAAACTGTTTTTT
v_call: TRBV10-3; clone_size: .; d_call: .; cdr3_length: 14; j_call: TRBJ2-7; cdr3_aa: CAIRIQGLGYEQYF; cdr3_nt: TGTGCCATCAGAATACAGGGTTTAGGCTACGAGCAGTACTTC
v_call: TRBV7-2; clone_size: .; d_call: .; cdr3_length: 15; j_call: TRBJ1-1; cdr3_aa: CASSLGPTVNTEAFF; cdr3_nt: TGTGCCAGCAGCTTAGGCCCGACAGTGAACACTGAAGCTTTCTTT
v_call: TRBV19; clone_size: once; d_call: .; cdr3_length: 13; j_call: TRBJ1-2; cdr3_aa: CASSQVANYGYTF; cdr3_nt: TGTGCCAGTTCCCAGGTCGCTAACTATGGCTACACCTTC
v_call: TRBV10-2; clone_size: .; d_call: .; cdr3_length: 15; j_call: TRBJ1-1; cdr3_aa: CASSETGRMNTEAFF; cdr3_nt: TGCGCCAGCAGTGAGACAGGGCGGATGAACACTGAAGCTTTCTTT
v_call: TRBV2; clone_size: .; d_call: .; cdr3_length: 14; j_call: TRBJ1-5; cdr3_aa: CASSVGGSNQPQHF; cdr3_nt: TGTGCCAGCAGTGTAGGAGGAAGCAATCAGCCCCAGCATTTT
v_call: TRBV7-2; clone_size: .; d_call: .; cdr3_length: 15; j_call: TRBJ2-1; cdr3_aa: CASSPTGGGRNEQFF; cdr3_nt: TGTGCCAGCAGCCCCACAGGGGGGGGGCGCAATGAGCAGTTCTTC
v_call: TRBV7-2; clone_size: .; d_call: .; cdr3_length: 19; j_call: TRBJ1-4; cdr3_aa: CASSLFLALGRDINEKLFF; cdr3_nt: TGTGCCAGCAGCTTATTTCTAGCCCTCGGCAGGGATATTAATGAAAAACTGTTTTTT
v_call: TRBV2; clone_size: medium-sized; d_call: .; cdr3_length: 10; j_call: TRBJ1-2; cdr3_aa: CASGMVGYTF; cdr3_nt: TGTGCCAGCGGAATGGTCGGCTACACCTTC
v_call: TRBV7-9; clone_size: .; d_call: TRBD1; cdr3_length: 16; j_call: TRBJ1-4; cdr3_aa: CASSKQGARANEKLFF; cdr3_nt: TGTGCCAGCAGCAAACAGGGGGCGCGGGCTAATGAAAAACTGTTTTTT
v_call: TRBV5-5; clone_size: .; d_call: .; cdr3_length: 13; j_call: TRBJ1-2; cdr3_aa: CASSLEGGLGYTF; cdr3_nt: TGTGCCAGCAGCTTGGAAGGGGGGCTTGGCTACACCTTC
v_call: TRBV7-8; clone_size: .; d_call: .; cdr3_length: 15; j_call: TRBJ1-4; cdr3_aa: CASSLNSGRGEKLFF; cdr3_nt: TGTGCCAGCAGCCTCAATTCAGGGCGGGGTGAAAAACTGTTTTTT
v_call: TRBV7-2; clone_size: .; d_call: TRBD1; cdr3_length: 14; j_call: TRBJ1-3; cdr3_aa: CASSPGQGGNTIYF; cdr3_nt: TGTGCCAGCAGCCCGGGACAGGGTGGAAACACCATATATTTT
v_call: TRBV28; clone_size: .; d_call: .; cdr3_length: 14; j_call: TRBJ1-2; cdr3_aa: CASSSRGRNCGYTF; cdr3_nt: TGTGCCAGCAGCTCTCGGGGACGTAACTGTGGCTACACCTTC